These 25 T cell receptor beta chains originate from one sample sequenced in a study of radiation and T cells in renal cell carcinoma. Noted time point: blood 4 weeks post-SBRT, at nephrectomy. Sample treatment: 15 Gy SBRT to primary tumor, nephrectomy 4 weeks later. TCRdb's table, derived via immunoSEQ multiplex PCR, lists solely in-frame clones and lacks some. The sample has about 150,000 clones; approximately 86% are singletons. The specimen was blood, collected from a patient whose treatment included radiotherapy and nephrectomy. The receptors stem from a woman aged 45-65 years with renal cell carcinoma.

This clone occurred once. The chain couples TRBV19 to TRBJ1-5; D gene unclear. Germline V gene lookup returns CDR1 LNHDA and CDR2 SQIVND (reference sequence). The germline V and J ends were trimmed by 5 bases and 4 bases, with 9 bases remaining between them. The CDR3 loop spans 13 amino acids. The CDR3 sequence is CASSSHTNQPQHF. DNA of the CDR3: TGTGCCAGTAGTTCCCACACAAATCAGCCCCAGCATTTT.

The V and J genes are TRBV20-1 and TRBJ2-7, with D possibly matching TRBD2 (6 bases). The CDR3 runs to 11 residues. The V end lost 3 bases, the J end lost 4 bases, and 7 bases lay between the germline ends. CDR1 and CDR2 (germline): DFQATT, SNEGSKA (reference sequence). CDR3 in amino acids: CSARTRYEQYF. DNA for the CDR3: TGCAGTGCTAGGACTAGATACGAGCAGTACTTC.

A single count supports this clone. The V and J genes are TRBV20-1 and TRBJ2-7; a weak D match, TRBD2 (6 bases). V dropped 5 bases and J dropped 9 bases, with 14 bases sitting between them. The CDR3 runs to 11 residues. The germline V gene encodes CDR1 DFQATT and CDR2 SNEGSKA (reference sequence). The CDR3 DNA reads TGCAGTGCTGGCGGAGGGTATGGGCAGTACTTC. Amino acid sequence: CSAGGGYGQYF.

The chain recombines TRBV5-1 with TRBJ2-1; D ambiguous. The V end was cut by 0 bases, the J end by 4 bases, with 5 bases between. Germline V gene data show CDR1 as SGHRS and CDR2 as YFSETQ. CDR3 length: 13 residues. The chain's CDR3 is CASSLGQYNEQFF. CDR3 sequence (DNA): TGCGCCAGCAGCTTGGGACAATACAATGAGCAGTTCTTC. Filled out from reference TRBV5-1 and TRBJ2-1, the complete variable domain reads KAGVTQTPRYLIKTRGQQVTLSCSPISGHRSVSWYQQTPGQGLQFLFEYFSETQRNKGNFPGRFSGRQFSNSRSEMNVSTLELGDSALYLCASSLGQYNEQFFGPGTRLTVL.

This chain joins TRBV7-8 and TRBJ2-7; D is perhaps TRBD1 (6 bases). The CDR3 extends over 12 amino acids. CDR1 and CDR2 (germline): SGHVS, FQNEAQ. Trimming took off 6 bases at V and 6 bases at J, with 12 bases between the two ends. CDR3 sequence reads: CASSYTGSEQYF. In DNA, the CDR3 is TGTGCCAGCAGTTACACAGGGAGCGAGCAGTACTTC.

This chain links TRBV12-5 with TRBJ1-5; D remains ambiguous. This CDR3 contains 16 residues. Germline V gene sequence: CDR1 LGHNT, CDR2 FRNRAP. V lost 2 bases and J 1 base, leaving 12 bases between the germline ends. The DNA of the CDR3 is TGTGCTAGTGGTTTGCCCAGGTGGGGAAGCAATCAGCCCCAGCATTTT. Protein: CASGLPRWGSNQPQHF.

J is TRBJ2-7 and V is TRBV19; D uncertain. V was pared by 3 bases and J by 0 bases, with 9 bases between. The germline V gene encodes CDR1 LNHDA and CDR2 SQIVND (reference sequence). The CDR3 is made up of 14 amino acids. The CDR3 bases are TGTGCCAGTAGTATTACCACAGTCTCCTACGAGCAGTACTTC. It translates to CASSITTVSYEQYF.

The chain links TRBV7-2 to TRBJ2-1, with TRBD1 identical over 9 bases. The CDR3 runs to 12 residues. The germline gives CDR1 SGHTA, CDR2 FQGNSA. Trimming took 4 bases from V and 15 from J; bases not matched to a gene: 7. The CDR3 region has the DNA TGTGCCAGCAGCTCTCACCGGGACAGGGTGTTCTTC. Translation gives CASSSHRDRVFF.

The genes are TRBV7-8 and TRBJ1-5, with D unclear. Trimming stripped 5 bases from V and 5 bases from J, with 16 bases between. Looked up from germline, CDR1 is SGHVS and CDR2 is FQNEAQ. This CDR3 is built from 15 residues. CDR3 sequence: CASSILQYNHQPQHF. CDR3 coding DNA: TGTGCCAGCAGCATTCTCCAATACAATCATCAGCCCCAGCATTTT.

The rearrangement links TRBV19 to TRBJ1-4; 9 bases map to TRBD1. The CDR3 is made up of 14 amino acids. Germline V gene lookup returns CDR1 LNHDA and CDR2 SQIVND (reference sequence). J was trimmed by 7 bases and V by 9 bases; bases with no gene match: 9. CDR3 DNA: TGTGCCAGCCGATCCGGGACAGGGTCTGAAAAACTGTTTTTT. Protein product: CASRSGTGSEKLFF.

The V and J genes are TRBV9 and TRBJ2-5; no firm D call. Germline values: CDR1 SGDLS, CDR2 YYNGEE. The CDR3 runs to 14 residues. The V and J ends lost 0 bases and 2 bases respectively, with 8 bases between them. The CDR3 here is CASSVGDQQETQYF. The CDR3 nucleotides read TGTGCCAGCAGCGTAGGGGATCAACAAGAGACCCAGTACTTC.

The CDR3 sequence: CASSLNGQGVYEQYF. The CDR3 region has the DNA TGTGCCAGCAGCTTGAATGGTCAGGGGGTTTACGAGCAGTACTTC. J is TRBJ2-7 and V is TRBV5-4, with TRBD1 matching over 7 bases. Losses at the gene ends were 1 base for V and 4 bases for J; bases not matched to a gene: 8. The CDR3 is 15 amino acids. The germline CDR1 and CDR2 sequences are SGHNT and YYREEE (reference sequence).

The chain joins TRBV5-6 to TRBJ2-7; D is uncertain. V lost 0 bases and J 7 bases, leaving 8 bases between the germline ends. Germline lookup yields CDR1 SGHDT and CDR2 YYEEEE. This CDR3 is 12 amino acids long. CDR3 in DNA: TGTGCCAGCAGCTTGGGGCCTGGGGAGCAGTACTTC. This encodes CASSLGPGEQYF.

V usage is TRBV7-8 and J usage is TRBJ2-3; 8 bases are a match to TRBD2. Germline CDR1 reads SGHVS; CDR2 reads FQNEAQ. The CDR3 is 17 amino acids. Trimming at V came to 3 bases and at J to 7 bases, leaving 15 bases not matched to a gene. The CDR3 sequence: CASSFPGNAGGKNTQYF. In DNA, the CDR3 is TGTGCCAGCAGCTTTCCCGGGAACGCGGGGGGTAAGAATACGCAGTATTTT.

This chain connects TRBV5-1 to TRBJ2-7; 13 bases match TRBD2. V was clipped by 6 bases and J by 2 bases; unmatched bases: 5. Germline V gene lookup returns CDR1 SGHRS and CDR2 YFSETQ. This CDR3 has 15 residues. The CDR3 reads CASTSGTSGTYEQYF. DNA for the CDR3: TGCGCCAGCACTTCCGGGACTAGCGGGACCTACGAGCAGTACTTC.

This chain uses TRBV7-8 with TRBJ2-7; D possibly uses TRBD1 or TRBD2 (5 bases each). This CDR3 is 15 amino acids long. Germline CDR1 is SGHVS and CDR2 is FQNEAQ. The germline V and J ends were trimmed by 2 bases and 1 base, with 12 bases remaining between them. The CDR3 DNA follows: TGTGCCAGCAGCTTACTCAGGGACGAATCCTACGAGCAGTACTTC. As protein: CASSLLRDESYEQYF.

The CDR3 DNA sequence: TGTGCCAGCTCACTAGAGGCTAGCGGGAGGGCCGGAGATACGCAGTATTTT. Protein sequence: CASSLEASGRAGDTQYF. The chain combines TRBV18 with TRBJ2-3; 12 bases match TRBD2. The junction had 10 bases not matched to a gene; V was cut back by 4 bases and J by 5 bases. Germline V gives CDR1 KGHSH, CDR2 LQKENI. CDR3 length: 17 residues.

The rearrangement joins TRBV7-9 to TRBJ1-5; D unclear. Per the germline V gene, CDR1 is SEHNR and CDR2 is FQNEAQ (reference sequence). V lost 5 bases and J lost 3, with 14 bases in between. This CDR3 contains 15 residues. The CDR3 loop reads CASSADTSANQPQHF. CDR3 DNA sequence: TGTGCCAGCAGCGCCGATACATCAGCCAATCAGCCCCAGCATTTT.

The J gene is TRBJ2-1, the V gene TRBV5-1; D unclear. CDR1 and CDR2 (germline): SGHRS, YFSETQ. The CDR3 has 15 residues. Trimming pared 4 bases from V and 10 bases from J, leaving 21 bases between. The CDR3 loop is CASSPSSGPQWEQFF. DNA for the CDR3: TGCGCCAGCAGCCCGTCCTCCGGGCCTCAATGGGAGCAGTTCTTC.

This rearrangement joins TRBV6-4 to TRBJ2-1, with 8 bases aligning to TRBD2. Germline CDR1 MRHNA, CDR2 SNTAGT. The CDR3 consists of 15 residues. V lost 2 bases to trimming and J lost 6 bases; unmatched junction nucleotides: 6. The CDR3 nucleotides are TGTGCCAGCAGTGACGAAGCGGGAGTAGTCAATGAGCAGTTCTTC. Its protein is CASSDEAGVVNEQFF.

The rearrangement joins TRBV28 to TRBJ2-3, with TRBD1 as a possible D gene (7 bases). With 6 bases removed from V and 1 base from J, the gap between germline ends came to 17 bases. This CDR3 has 16 residues. CDR1 and CDR2 (germline): MDHEN, SYDVKM. The CDR3 is CASRFFRGAGTDTQYF. The CDR3 nucleotides read TGTGCCAGCAGGTTTTTCAGGGGGGCCGGCACAGATACGCAGTATTTT.

The CDR3 loop reads CAWSAGQTSQETQYF. CDR3 sequence (DNA): TGTGCCTGGAGCGCGGGACAGACCTCACAAGAGACCCAGTACTTC. This sequence joins TRBV30 and TRBJ2-5; D possibly corresponds to TRBD1 (7 bases). The CDR3 length is 15 residues. Germline V gene lookup returns CDR1 GTSNPN and CDR2 SVGIG (reference sequence). V gave up 3 bases and J gave up 2 bases, with 16 bases separating them.

The chain has TRBV7-9 and TRBJ2-7; a weak D match, TRBD1 (6 bases). Germline V lookup: CDR1 SEHNR, CDR2 FQNEAQ (reference sequence). V lost 5 bases, J lost 7 bases, and 21 bases lay in between. This CDR3 region has 15 residues. CDR3 in amino acids: CASSITTGRIREQYF. In DNA, the CDR3 is TGTGCCAGCAGCATAACGACAGGAAGAATTAGGGAGCAGTACTTC. Based on the CDR3 plus reference TRBV7-9 and TRBJ2-7, the full variable domain is DTGVSQNPRHKITKRGQNVTFRCDPISEHNRLYWYRQTLGQGPEFLTYFQNEAQLEKSRLLSDRFSAERPKGSFSTLEIQRTEQGDSAMYLCASSITTGRIREQYFGPGTRLTVT.

The V and J genes are TRBV9 and TRBJ2-7; D is tentatively TRBD1 or TRBD2 (5 bases each). With 3 bases removed from V and 7 bases from J, the gap between germline ends came to 17 bases. Per germline, CDR1 SGDLS and CDR2 YYNGEE. The CDR3 sequence is 14 residues long. CDR3 loop: CASSGGMAFQEQYF. In DNA, the CDR3 is TGTGCCAGCAGCGGGGGGATGGCTTTCCAGGAGCAGTACTTC.

The chain couples TRBV5-4 to TRBJ1-2; no clear D gene. Germline CDR1 is SGHNT and CDR2 is YYREEE (reference sequence). The CDR3 contains 15 residues. The V end was cut by 3 bases, the J end by 8 bases, with 20 bases between. DNA for the CDR3: TGTGCCAGCAGCTCCCTCTATGGGCATCGGAGGGGCTACACCTTC. Translation gives CASSSLYGHRRGYTF.